The present TCR beta chain was sequenced within a study of T cell repertoires in cytomegalovirus infection (dated by TCRdb to about 2019). Looking at the study overall: The HLA type of each donor mattered for the analysis, because public TCR beta signatures pointed to carriage of CMV infection along with the matching HLA type. Points the paper makes about the study in general: Carriers of CMV infection plus the relevant HLA type were discriminated by the cumulative frequency of public TCR beta family members in the study cohort and in an independent roughly 370-donor cohort. The ex vivo response was dominated by HLA-C-restricted CMV-specific TCR beta clonotypes, which also provided the single most frequent clonotype in two of eight donors.

Turning to this clonotype: The antigen this receptor binds is unknown. No quality values exist for individual bases; no much larger clone is one base distant.

From cysteine to phenylalanine, the CDR3 is 17 amino acids long. Here the CDR3 DNA is all that survives: 51 bases in frame from base 1. CDR1 and CDR2, looked up from the germline V gene, are SGHVS and FQNEAQ. V and J are trimmed by 5 bases and 3 bases, and the gene matches miss 8 bases of the junction. The data were produced on an Illumina HiSeq 1500. The public sequencing data were trimmed at Q25 with fastp and processed into clonotypes with MiXCR by TCRdb, which kept only in-frame beta chains. Each CDR3 protein gets just one entry, which takes the most common genes and DNA from the rows behind it. Counted in this sample were approximately 320,000 distinct CDR3 sequences; around a tenth of them appeared once. 4.3% of the sample goes to the ten largest clones.

The sequencing input was PBMCs. The chain is made from TRBV7-8 and TRBJ2-3; 13 nucleotides in the junction match TRBD2. The sequence came from a human donor in good health (CMV status not recorded). Some clones in this sample may be carry-over from other donors' samples. At the DNA level, the sequence is TGTGCCAGCAGCCACCGTCCGGGACTAGCGGGGACAGATACGCAGTATTTT. It specifies CASSHRPGLAGTDTQYF.